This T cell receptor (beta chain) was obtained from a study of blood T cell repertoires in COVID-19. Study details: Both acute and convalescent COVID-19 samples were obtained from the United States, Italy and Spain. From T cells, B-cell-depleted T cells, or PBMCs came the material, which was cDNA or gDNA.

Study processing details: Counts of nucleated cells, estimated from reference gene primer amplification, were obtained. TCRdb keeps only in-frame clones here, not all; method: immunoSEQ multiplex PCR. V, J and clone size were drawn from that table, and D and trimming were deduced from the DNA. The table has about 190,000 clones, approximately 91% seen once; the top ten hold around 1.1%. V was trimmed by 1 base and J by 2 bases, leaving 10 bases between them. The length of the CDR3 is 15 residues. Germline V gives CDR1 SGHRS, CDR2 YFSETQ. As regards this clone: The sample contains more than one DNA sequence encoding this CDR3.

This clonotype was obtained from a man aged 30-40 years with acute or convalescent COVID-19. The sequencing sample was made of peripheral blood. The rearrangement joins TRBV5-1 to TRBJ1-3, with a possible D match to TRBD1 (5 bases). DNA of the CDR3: TGCGCCAGCAGCTTGCAGGGAGGCGCTGGAAACACCATATATTTT. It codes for CASSLQGGAGNTIYF.